This T cell receptor beta chain is drawn from a study of Tregs in tolerant kidney transplant recipients. General study findings and limits: Nucleotide sequences could not be compared across some patients' samples due to primer changes.

Details on this clone: Its matching antigen is unknown.

The CDR3 is 19 amino acids. Related graft donors supplied nonmyeloablative bone marrow transplants, and mixed chimerism was transient. Clones were read by immunoSEQ multiplex PCR, and TCRdb kept only the in-frame ones, dropping some. The sample records some 50,000 clones, roughly nine tenths being singletons. This TCR derives from a human patient who received a combined kidney and bone marrow transplant. The graft donor may have given rise to some T cells. The chain uses TRBV7-5 and TRBJ2-1; the D call TRBD2 from the table was never checked on the DNA. TRBV7-5 is a pseudogene segment. The starting material was CD8+ T cells from blood (PBMCs), obtained 12 months after the transplant. The CDR3 sequence is CVRSLPPPRVLFSYNEQFF. CDR3 bases: TGTGTCAGAAGCTTGCCCCCCCCTAGAGTCTTATTCTCCTACAATGAGCAGTTCTTC.